This T cell receptor (beta chain) was profiled in a study of patients and donors after allogeneic stem cell transplantation. Germline V gene data show CDR1 as SGHNT and CDR2 as YYREEE (reference sequence). Unmatched junction bases numbered 5, after V lost 4 bases and J lost 0 bases. The CDR3 extends over 16 amino acids. This clonotype was counted only a few times. TCRdb re-analysed the RT-PCR reads in MiXCR, keeping a single row per CDR3 protein. This table holds over 150,000 distinct CDR3 sequences, approximately 30% found once. Sequenced: blood, either unsorted or a sorted T cell fraction (not recorded which). V usage is TRBV5-4 and J usage is TRBJ2-1, with 9 bases identical to TRBD2. This receptor was taken from a human donor who was either an allogeneic HSCT recipient or a stem cell or donor lymphocyte infusion donor (not recorded which). It is not recorded whose cells these are; they may come from a transplant donor. CDR3 DNA: TGTGCCAGCAGCCCCCAAGCGGGAGGCTCCTACAATGAGCAGTTCTTC. Encoded protein: CASSPQAGGSYNEQFF.